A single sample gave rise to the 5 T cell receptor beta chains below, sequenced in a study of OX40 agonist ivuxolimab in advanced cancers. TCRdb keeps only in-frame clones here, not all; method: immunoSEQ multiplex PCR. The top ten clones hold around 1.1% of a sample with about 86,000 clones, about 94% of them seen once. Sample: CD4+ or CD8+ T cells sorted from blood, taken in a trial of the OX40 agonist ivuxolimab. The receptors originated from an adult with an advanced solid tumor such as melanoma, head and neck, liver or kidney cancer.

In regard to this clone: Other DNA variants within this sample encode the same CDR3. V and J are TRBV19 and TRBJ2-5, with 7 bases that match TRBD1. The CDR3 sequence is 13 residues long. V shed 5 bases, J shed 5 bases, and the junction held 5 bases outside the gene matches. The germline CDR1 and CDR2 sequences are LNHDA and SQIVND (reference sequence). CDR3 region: CASSDTGVETQYF. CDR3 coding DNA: TGTGCCAGTAGTGATACAGGGGTTGAGACCCAGTACTTC.

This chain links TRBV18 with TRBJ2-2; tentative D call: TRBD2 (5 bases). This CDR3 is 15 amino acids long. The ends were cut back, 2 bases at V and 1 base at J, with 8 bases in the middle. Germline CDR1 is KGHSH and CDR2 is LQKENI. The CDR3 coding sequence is TGTGCCAGCTCACCAAACGGAGGGAACACCGGGGAGCTGTTTTTT. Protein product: CASSPNGGNTGELFF. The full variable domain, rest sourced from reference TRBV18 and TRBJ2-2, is NAGVMQNPRHLVRRRGQEARLRCSPMKGHSHVYWYRQLPEEGLKFMVYLQKENIIDESGMPKERFSAEFPKEGPSILRIQQVVRGDSAAYFCASSPNGGNTGELFFGEGSRLTVL.

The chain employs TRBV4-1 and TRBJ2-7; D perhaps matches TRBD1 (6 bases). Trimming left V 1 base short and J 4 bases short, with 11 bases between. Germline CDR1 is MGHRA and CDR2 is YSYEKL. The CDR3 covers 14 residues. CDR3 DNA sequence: TGCGCCAGCAGCCAAGGGGTACAGGGATACGAGCAGTACTTC. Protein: CASSQGVQGYEQYF.

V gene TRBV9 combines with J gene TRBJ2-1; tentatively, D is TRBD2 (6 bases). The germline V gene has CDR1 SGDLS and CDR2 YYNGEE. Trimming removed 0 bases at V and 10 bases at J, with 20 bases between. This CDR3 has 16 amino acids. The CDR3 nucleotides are TGTGCCAGCAGCGTAGAATTAGCGGACCCGAAGTCGGAGCAGTTCTTC. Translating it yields CASSVELADPKSEQFF. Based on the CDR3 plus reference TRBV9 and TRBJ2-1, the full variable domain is DSGVTQTPKHLITATGQRVTLRCSPRSGDLSVYWYQQSLDQGLQFLIQYYNGEERAKGNILERFSAQQFPDLHSELNLSSLELGDSALYFCASSVELADPKSEQFFGPGTRLTVL.

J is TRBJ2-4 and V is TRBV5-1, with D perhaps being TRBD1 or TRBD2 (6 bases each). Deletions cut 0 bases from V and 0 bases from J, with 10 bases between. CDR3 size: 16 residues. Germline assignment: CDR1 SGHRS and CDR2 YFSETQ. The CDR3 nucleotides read TGCGCCAGCAGCTTGGACGGGGGCCTAGCCAAAAACATTCAGTACTTC. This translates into CASSLDGGLAKNIQYF.